Below are 29 T cell receptor beta chains sequenced from a single sample in a study of response to subunit inactivated influenza vaccine. TCRdb re-called the RT-PCR reads through MiXCR, storing one row per CDR3 protein. Of about 520,000 distinct CDR3 sequences listed, around 7.9% were seen once; the top ten hold around 13%. The material sequenced was PBMCs from blood, taken less than 30 months after vaccination. The receptors were gathered from a man between 50 and 69 years old who received an inactivated influenza vaccine.

This clonotype has just a few counts. The genes are TRBV7-2 and TRBJ2-5; weak D call: TRBD2 (6 bases). This CDR3 is 14 amino acids long. Germline V gene lookup returns CDR1 SGHTA and CDR2 FQGNSA. Trimming took 1 base from V and 7 from J, leaving 13 bases between them. The CDR3 nucleotides read TGTGCCAGCAGCTTAGACTTGGTCGGGGGGACCCAGTACTTC. It specifies CASSLDLVGGTQYF.

This clonotype was seen more than once but under ten times. The CDR3 DNA reads as TGCAGCGTGCTCGCCACTGACAGGGGTGGAAATGAGCAGTTCTTC. The encoded protein is CSVLATDRGGNEQFF. V is TRBV29-1 and J is TRBJ2-1, with TRBD1 identical over 8 bases. Per germline, CDR1 SQVTM and CDR2 ANQGSEA. Trimming took 6 bases from V and 7 from J; bases not matched to a gene: 14. The CDR3 contains 15 residues.

This clonotype showed up many times. The chain uses TRBV12-3 or TRBV12-4 and TRBJ1-6; maybe TRBD1 (6 bases). The V and J ends lost 5 bases and 8 bases respectively, with 13 bases between them. The CDR3 loop spans 14 amino acids. The CDR3: CASSLTGRYSPLHF. In DNA form, the CDR3 reads TGTGCCAGCAGTCTCACAGGGAGGTATTCACCCCTCCACTTT.

The chain uses TRBV6-1 and TRBJ2-3; 7 bases fit TRBD2. The CDR3 is made up of 14 amino acids. The J segment lost 2 bases and the V segment lost 6 bases, leaving 5 bases of the junction unmatched. Germline CDR1 and CDR2: MNHNS and SASEGT. The CDR3 protein is CASRNRGDTDTQYF. The CDR3 bases are TGTGCCAGCAGGAACCGGGGGGACACAGATACGCAGTATTTT.

This clonotype occurred many times. The chain employs TRBV2 and TRBJ2-4, with D possibly being TRBD1 (6 bases). V gave up 5 bases and J gave up 7 bases, with 15 bases separating them. Per germline, CDR1 SNHLY and CDR2 FYNNEI. The CDR3 extends over 14 amino acids. The CDR3 nucleotides are TGTGCCAGCAGTCCTACAGGGAAAAGGAACATTCAGTACTTC. This sequence encodes CASSPTGKRNIQYF.

This chain uses TRBV7-2 with TRBJ2-1, with 8 bases that match TRBD2. Germline values: CDR1 SGHTA, CDR2 FQGNSA. The CDR3 contains 13 residues. V shed 7 bases, J shed 9 bases, and the junction held 8 bases outside the gene matches. CDR3 sequence (DNA): TGTGCCAGCAATCCGGGACTAGTGGGTGAGCAGTTCTTC. Amino acids: CASNPGLVGEQFF. The full variable domain, rest sourced from reference TRBV7-2 and TRBJ2-1, is GAGVSQSPSNKVTEKGKDVELRCDPISGHTALYWYRQSLGQGLEFLIYFQGNSAPDKSGLPSDRFSAERTGGSVSTLTIQRTQQEDSAVYLCASNPGLVGEQFFGPGTRLTVL.

The chain combines TRBV12-3 or TRBV12-4 with TRBJ1-5; 9 bases line up with TRBD1. The CDR3 extends over 20 amino acids. J gave up 2 bases and V 4 bases, and 18 bases lay outside the gene matches. The CDR3 DNA reads TGTGCCAGCAGTTATTACCAGACAGGGGGTAGGATGGCGGGCAATCAGCCCCAGCATTTT. Its translation: CASSYYQTGGRMAGNQPQHF.

The rearrangement links TRBV20-1 to TRBJ1-5; 7 bases match TRBD1. After removal of 5 bases from V and 8 bases from J, the junction contained 18 bases not matched to a gene. Germline CDR1 DFQATT, CDR2 SNEGSKA (reference sequence). CDR3 length equals 16 residues. CDR3 protein: CSALRPGDSPLKPQHF. The CDR3, as DNA: TGCAGTGCTCTTCGACCGGGGGACAGTCCCTTGAAGCCCCAGCATTTT.

This clonotype occurred many times. The rearrangement joins TRBV6-5 to TRBJ2-1; D may match TRBD1 or TRBD2 (6 bases each). The CDR3 has 16 residues. Germline lookup yields CDR1 MNHEY and CDR2 SVGAGI. Trimming shortened V by 2 bases and J by 0 bases, and 11 bases separated the two germline ends. CDR3 sequence reads: CASSYGGGLSYNEQFF. As DNA, the CDR3 is TGTGCCAGCAGTTACGGTGGGGGGCTCTCCTACAATGAGCAGTTCTTC.

This clonotype has only a few counts. This chain connects TRBV20-1 to TRBJ1-1; D is perhaps TRBD1 (6 bases). Deletions cut 0 bases from V and 7 bases from J, with 15 bases between. Germline V lookup: CDR1 DFQATT, CDR2 SNEGSKA (reference sequence). The CDR3 spans 14 residues. As DNA, the CDR3 is TGCAGTGCTAGAGACCGAGACAGGATGCTTGAAGCTTTCTTT. Its translation: CSARDRDRMLEAFF.

CDR3 residues: CSARGQGGTEAFF. For the CDR3, the DNA is TGCAGTGCTAGGGGACAGGGGGGCACTGAAGCTTTCTTT. The rearrangement uses TRBV20-1 and TRBJ1-1; TRBD1 matches at 11 bases. The V segment lost 3 bases and the J segment 4 bases; nucleotides outside the gene matches: 1. This CDR3 has 13 amino acids. Germline loops: CDR1 DFQATT, CDR2 SNEGSKA (reference sequence).

This clonotype was picked up a small number of times. This chain connects TRBV6-1 to TRBJ1-6, with D possibly being TRBD1 (5 bases). Germline V lookup: CDR1 MNHNS, CDR2 SASEGT. Trimming left V 10 bases short and J 3 bases short, with 10 bases between. The CDR3 has 13 residues. In DNA form, the CDR3 reads TGTGCCACTCTCGGGGGCTATAATTCACCCCTCCACTTT. Translated, it gives CATLGGYNSPLHF.

The chain employs TRBV5-1 and TRBJ2-3; D gene ambiguous. V dropped 5 bases and J dropped 1 base, with 17 bases sitting between them. Germline V gene sequence: CDR1 SGHRS, CDR2 YFSETQ. The CDR3 is made up of 16 amino acids. The chain's CDR3 is CASSPGWGSRTDTQYF. CDR3 sequence (DNA): TGCGCCAGCAGTCCTGGTTGGGGATCCCGCACAGATACGCAGTATTTT.

The rearrangement joins TRBV20-1 to TRBJ2-3; 9 nucleotides line up with TRBD1. J lost 3 bases, V lost 6 bases, and 10 bases had no gene match. Germline assignment: CDR1 DFQATT and CDR2 SNEGSKA (reference sequence). The CDR3 runs 15 residues. The CDR3 loop is CSAPPGQGYTDTQYF. For the CDR3, the DNA is TGCAGTGCCCCGCCAGGACAGGGGTATACAGATACGCAGTATTTT.

A word on this clonotype: A much larger clone differs by one base, so this may be a read error. The V gene is TRBV10-3, the J gene TRBJ2-5; D gene uncertain. V was cut by 3 bases and J by 5 bases, with 4 bases left in between. The germline V gene encodes CDR1 ENHRY and CDR2 SYGVKD. The CDR3 is 11 residues long. This CDR3 reads CAISDLETQYF. The CDR3 region has the DNA TGTGCCATCAGTGATTTGGAGACCCAGTACTTC.

This clonotype was seen only a few times. The V and J genes are TRBV6-2 or TRBV6-3 and TRBJ2-7; TRBD2 matches 7 bases. Germline loops: CDR1 MNHEY, CDR2 SVGEGT. This CDR3 has 16 residues. The trim removed 2 bases at V and 3 bases at J, leaving 10 bases unmatched. This CDR3 is CASSYQSFSGGYEQYF. The DNA for the CDR3 is TGTGCCAGCAGTTACCAGTCCTTTTCGGGAGGCTACGAGCAGTACTTC.

This clonotype was observed at least ten times. The chain employs TRBV3-1 and TRBJ1-5, with a possible D match to TRBD1 (5 bases). CDR3 size: 15 residues. CDR1 LGHDT and CDR2 YNNKEL come from the germline V gene (reference sequence). V lost 3 bases and J 6 bases, leaving 15 bases between the germline ends. The CDR3 DNA reads as TGTGCCAGCAGCCAGAATCCGGGGGTGAGTCAGCCCCAGCATTTT. Amino acids: CASSQNPGVSQPQHF.

This clonotype was detected only a few times. The chain carries TRBV6-1 and TRBJ2-2; 8 nucleotides agree with TRBD2. The germline V gene has CDR1 MNHNS and CDR2 SASEGT. Losses at the gene ends were 6 bases for V and 1 base for J; bases not matched to a gene: 4. The CDR3 extends over 15 amino acids. In DNA form, the CDR3 reads TGTGCCAGCAGGACGAGCGGGAGGAACACCGGGGAGCTGTTTTTT. Protein sequence: CASRTSGRNTGELFF.

The genes are TRBV20-1 and TRBJ1-3; a possible D gene is TRBD1 (6 bases). CDR1 DFQATT and CDR2 SNEGSKA come from the germline V gene (reference sequence). V was pared by 3 bases and J by 2 bases, with 8 bases between. This CDR3 spans 13 amino acids. CDR3 coding DNA: TGCAGTGCTAGTAGGACAGCTGGAAACACCATATATTTT. It translates to CSASRTAGNTIYF.

This clonotype has a count of ten or more. This chain uses TRBV25-1 with TRBJ2-5; 8 nucleotides line up with TRBD1. Germline CDR1 reads MGHDK; CDR2 reads SYGVNS. This CDR3 region has 15 residues. J lost 5 bases, V lost 2 bases, and 7 bases had no gene match. CDR3 protein: CASSEPGGFDETQYF. CDR3 DNA: TGTGCCAGCAGTGAACCAGGGGGCTTCGATGAGACCCAGTACTTC.

The chain carries TRBV2 and TRBJ2-6; D is ambiguous. The germline V gene has CDR1 SNHLY and CDR2 FYNNEI. V shed 7 bases and J shed 0 bases, with 10 bases lying between them. CDR3 size: 15 residues. The CDR3 region has the DNA TGTGCCAGCAAAGAGCTCCTCTCTGGGGCCAACGTCCTGACTTTC. This gives the protein CASKELLSGANVLTF.

This clonotype turned up a few times. V gene TRBV2 combines with J gene TRBJ1-1; no reliable D call. CDR3 length: 13 amino acids. The V end lost 6 bases, the J end lost 5 bases, and 13 bases lay between the germline ends. Looked up from germline, CDR1 is SNHLY and CDR2 is FYNNEI. The CDR3 sequence: CASRAGMSTEAFF. The CDR3 DNA sequence: TGTGCCAGCAGGGCCGGGATGTCGACTGAAGCTTTCTTT. Drawing the rest from reference TRBV2 and TRBJ1-1, the complete variable domain is EPEVTQTPSHQVTQMGQEVILRCVPISNHLYFYWYRQILGQKVEFLVSFYNNEISEKSEIFDDQFSVERPDGSNFTLKIRSTKLEDSAMYFCASRAGMSTEAFFGQGTRLTVV.

This clonotype was observed at least ten times. This chain connects TRBV5-1 to TRBJ2-5; D not resolved. Germline loops: CDR1 SGHRS, CDR2 YFSETQ. Trimming cost V 0 bases and J 1 base, with 4 bases left between them. This CDR3 spans 13 amino acids. As DNA, the CDR3 is TGCGCCAGCAGCTTGGTCGGCCAAGAGACCCAGTACTTC. It translates to CASSLVGQETQYF.

The V and J genes are TRBV15 and TRBJ2-6; no clear D. CDR3 length equals 15 residues. The V gene lost 5 bases and the J gene lost 0 bases, with 8 bases spanning the gap. Germline CDR1 is LNHNV and CDR2 is YYDKDF (reference sequence). CDR3 region: CATSAALSGANVLTF. DNA of the CDR3: TGTGCCACCAGCGCCGCCCTCTCTGGGGCCAACGTCCTGACTTTC.

This clonotype turned up a few times. The chain has TRBV12-3 or TRBV12-4 and TRBJ2-7; the D is unclear. The CDR3 spans 11 residues. With 6 bases removed from V and 6 bases from J, the gap between germline ends came to 9 bases. CDR3 region: CASRGSAEQYF. Here the CDR3 DNA reads TGTGCCAGCAGGGGAAGTGCCGAGCAGTACTTC.

The genes are TRBV7-2 and TRBJ2-5, with a possible D match to TRBD2 (5 bases). CDR1 is SGHTA, CDR2 FQGNSA, per germline. The CDR3 runs to 14 residues. The V gene lost 7 bases and the J gene lost 5 bases, with 17 bases spanning the gap. This CDR3 reads CASTRSSGMETQYF. Here the CDR3 DNA reads TGTGCCAGCACCCGCTCATCGGGAATGGAGACCCAGTACTTC.

The chain couples TRBV29-1 to TRBJ1-2, with 11 positions matching TRBD1. From germline, CDR1 is SQVTM and CDR2 ANQGSEA. There are 12 residues in the CDR3. The junction had 4 bases not matched to a gene; V was cut back by 6 bases and J by 7 bases. The CDR3 nucleotides read TGCAGCGTAGGACAGGGGGCAGGTGGCTACACCTTC. Translation gives CSVGQGAGGYTF.

This clonotype has only a few counts. The chain carries TRBV20-1 and TRBJ1-1; D unclear. The V end lost 6 bases, the J end lost 0 bases, and 26 bases lay between the germline ends. CDR1 and CDR2 (germline): DFQATT, SNEGSKA (reference sequence). CDR3 length: 18 amino acids. The CDR3 protein is CSAPRVSGMRTMNTEAFF. CDR3 coding DNA: TGCAGTGCCCCCCGAGTATCGGGAATGAGAACAATGAACACTGAAGCTTTCTTT.

The V gene is TRBV5-1, the J gene TRBJ2-2, with TRBD2 matching over 12 bases. This CDR3 contains 19 residues. Germline V gives CDR1 SGHRS, CDR2 YFSETQ. V lost 3 bases, J lost 0 bases, and 9 bases stayed unmatched. The CDR3 DNA sequence: TGCGCCAGCAGCTACATATCTAGCGGGAGGGGAGCGAACACCGGGGAGCTGTTTTTT. As protein: CASSYISSGRGANTGELFF.